These 32 T cell receptor beta chains were all obtained from the same sample, sequenced in a study of early T cells in non-severe SARS-CoV-2 infection (dated by TCRdb to the early 2020s). Receptor libraries were prepared by 5' RACE. The sequencing machine was a NextSeq 500. TCRdb redid the processing of the public reads, applying fastp at Q25 and MiXCR, and retained in-frame beta chains. Every distinct CDR3 protein forms one entry, paired with its most common genes and DNA. This sample gives 45,000 to 60,000 distinct CDR3 sequences in total; roughly 8.4% of them show up just once. Roughly 3.5% of the sample goes to the ten largest clones. What was sequenced was whole blood. These receptors originate from an adult who was a healthcare worker with PCR-confirmed SARS-CoV-2 infection or an uninfected control (not recorded which).

This chain joins TRBV18 and TRBJ1-1; D possibly corresponds to TRBD1 (5 bases). Germline V gives CDR1 KGHSH, CDR2 LQKENI. Trimming pared 2 bases from V and 0 bases from J, leaving 10 bases between. This CDR3 is 15 amino acids long. The CDR3 is CASSPGRGVNTEAFF. The CDR3 DNA sequence: TGTGCCAGCTCACCAGGTCGGGGGGTGAACACTGAAGCTTTCTTT.

This clonotype came up a few times. This chain connects TRBV21-1 to TRBJ1-5; the table's D call, TRBD1, has no DNA check behind it. TRBV21-1 is a known pseudogene. The CDR3 sequence is 15 residues long. For the CDR3, the DNA is TGTGCCAGCAGCTCCCGGGGGGGATGCAATCAGCCCCAGCATTTT. Translated: CASSSRGGCNQPQHF.

This clonotype came up many times. The chain carries TRBV7-9 and TRBJ1-1, with D perhaps TRBD1 (5 bases). In germline, CDR1 is SEHNR, CDR2 FQNEAQ (reference sequence). V lost 8 bases to trimming and J lost 7 bases, with 11 bases between them. This CDR3 comprises 11 residues. The CDR3 is CASWGGVEAFF. DNA for the CDR3: TGTGCCAGCTGGGGGGGTGTTGAAGCTTTCTTT.

This clonotype has more than one count but fewer than ten. This sequence joins TRBV10-3 and TRBJ2-1, with 8 nucleotides matching TRBD2. The germline V gene encodes CDR1 ENHRY and CDR2 SYGVKD. This CDR3 is 13 amino acids long. CDR3 sequence: CAIGQRGNNEQFF. CDR3 in DNA: TGTGCTATCGGCCAGCGGGGGAACAATGAGCAGTTCTTC.

The chain is built from TRBV6-2 or TRBV6-3 and TRBJ2-2; D is unresolved. CDR1 MNHEY and CDR2 SVGEGT come from the germline V gene. The length of the CDR3 is 15 residues. Trimming removed 8 bases at V and 5 bases at J, with 18 bases between. CDR3 nucleotide sequence: TGTGCCAGCCGCGTAGGCCGCCATACTACCGGGGAGCTGTTTTTT. Protein product: CASRVGRHTTGELFF.

Ten or more counts support this clonotype. V and J are TRBV7-2 and TRBJ1-2, with no clear D. Germline lookup yields CDR1 SGHTA and CDR2 FQGNSA. The CDR3 consists of 14 residues. Deletions cut 1 base from V and 4 bases from J, with 10 bases between. The CDR3 spells CASSLETRFYGYTF. The CDR3 bases are TGTGCCAGCAGCTTAGAGACAAGATTCTATGGCTACACCTTC.

This clonotype appeared many times. V and J are TRBV7-8 and TRBJ2-7; 8 bases are shared with TRBD1. Germline V gene lookup returns CDR1 SGHVS and CDR2 FQNEAQ. After removal of 5 bases from V and 2 bases from J, the junction contained 8 bases not matched to a gene. The CDR3 covers 15 residues. CDR3 amino acids: CASSGDRGGPYEQYF. CDR3 coding DNA: TGTGCCAGCAGCGGTGACAGGGGCGGACCCTACGAGCAGTACTTC.

This clonotype was found many times. This chain connects TRBV18 to TRBJ1-5; a weak D match, TRBD1 (6 bases). V lost 4 bases to trimming and J lost 0 bases, with 13 bases between them. Germline CDR1 and CDR2: KGHSH and LQKENI. The CDR3 has 16 residues. Here the CDR3 DNA reads TGTGCCAGCTCACAGTCCAGGGGATTTAGCAATCAGCCCCAGCATTTT. Translated, it gives CASSQSRGFSNQPQHF.

This clonotype came up many times. The V gene is TRBV2, the J gene TRBJ1-3, with D hard to call. CDR3 length equals 15 residues. Germline-derived CDR1 and CDR2 are SNHLY and FYNNEI. Between the trimmed V and J ends, which lost 3 bases and 1 base, there was a span of 10 bases. The CDR3 is CASSESNFSGNTIYF. DNA for the CDR3: TGTGCCAGCAGTGAGAGTAACTTTTCTGGAAACACCATATATTTT. The full variable domain, its missing parts supplied by reference TRBV2 and TRBJ1-3, is EPEVTQTPSHQVTQMGQEVILRCVPISNHLYFYWYRQILGQKVEFLVSFYNNEISEKSEIFDDQFSVERPDGSNFTLKIRSTKLEDSAMYFCASSESNFSGNTIYFGEGSWLTVV.

This clonotype came up many times. The chain is built from TRBV9 and TRBJ2-1; 10 nucleotides match TRBD2. The germline CDR1 and CDR2 sequences are SGDLS and YYNGEE. The V gene end was trimmed by 0 bases and the J gene end by 0 bases; junction bases not matched to a gene: 6. The CDR3 extends over 18 amino acids. The CDR3 DNA is TGTGCCAGCAGCGTAGGCGGACTAGCGGAAGTCTCCTACAATGAGCAGTTCTTC. Its protein is CASSVGGLAEVSYNEQFF.

The chain joins TRBV7-9 to TRBJ1-5; D gene ambiguous. V gave up 4 bases and J gave up 7 bases, with 14 bases separating them. This CDR3 is 14 amino acids long. Germline V gene sequence: CDR1 SEHNR, CDR2 FQNEAQ (reference sequence). CDR3: CASSSPAEGQPQHF. CDR3 DNA: TGTGCCAGCAGCTCTCCAGCTGAAGGACAGCCCCAGCATTTT.

The rearrangement uses TRBV29-1 and TRBJ1-1; D uncertain. The V end lost 1 base, the J end lost 2 bases, and 8 bases lay between the germline ends. The germline V gene has CDR1 SQVTM and CDR2 ANQGSEA. The CDR3 spans 13 residues. CDR3 sequence (DNA): TGCAGCGTTGAAGGCTTCAGTAACACTGAAGCTTTCTTT. Protein: CSVEGFSNTEAFF.

The chain carries TRBV9 and TRBJ2-5; D not resolved. In germline, CDR1 is SGDLS, CDR2 YYNGEE. CDR3 size: 13 residues. Trimming left V 7 bases short and J 2 bases short, with 12 bases between. Here the CDR3 reads CASSGRPQETQYF. In DNA, the CDR3 is TGTGCCAGCTCAGGACGCCCTCAAGAGACCCAGTACTTC.

The chain carries TRBV5-4 and TRBJ2-5; the match to TRBD2 covers 8 bases. Germline V gives CDR1 SGHNT, CDR2 YYREEE (reference sequence). The CDR3 contains 15 residues. Germline trimming cut 0 bases from V and 4 bases from J; bases unmatched to any gene: 5. CDR3 sequence reads: CASSLDGRALETQYF. The CDR3 nucleotides read TGTGCCAGCAGCTTGGACGGGAGGGCCCTAGAGACCCAGTACTTC.

The chain has TRBV30 and TRBJ2-3; unclear D gene. The V gene lost 2 bases and the J gene lost 9 bases, with 12 bases spanning the gap. CDR1 is GTSNPN and CDR2 is SVGIG in the germline V gene (reference sequence). The CDR3 contains 12 residues. CDR3 nucleotides: TGTGCCTGGAGTCCTACGCGAGCCACGCAGTATTTT. This translates into CAWSPTRATQYF.

This clonotype was seen ten or more times. The chain employs TRBV7-6 and TRBJ2-7, with 8 nucleotides matching TRBD1. The CDR3 contains 14 residues. The J segment lost 2 bases and the V segment lost 5 bases, leaving 5 bases of the junction unmatched. Germline CDR1 SGHVS, CDR2 FNYEAQ. The CDR3 nucleotides read TGTGCCAGCAGCGAACAGGGGGAAACCTACGAGCAGTACTTC. Residues: CASSEQGETYEQYF.

This CDR3 is CASSPDRIEQFF. CDR3 bases: TGTGCCAGCAGCCCTGACCGGATTGAGCAGTTCTTC. The chain has TRBV28 and TRBJ2-1; D is undetermined. Germline-derived CDR1 and CDR2 are MDHEN and SYDVKM. This CDR3 has 12 amino acids. Trimming removed 6 bases from V and 9 bases from J, with 12 bases in between. The full variable domain, rest sourced from reference TRBV28 and TRBJ2-1, is DVKVTQSSRYLVKRTGEKVFLECVQDMDHENMFWYRQDPGLGLRLIYFSYDVKMKEKGDIPEGYSVSREKKERFSLILESASTNQTSMYLCASSPDRIEQFFGPGTRLTVL.

This clonotype has only a few counts. The chain employs TRBV6-5 and TRBJ1-4; D remains unclear. The CDR3 spans 15 residues. The V gene lost 6 bases and the J gene lost 8 bases, with 19 bases spanning the gap. Looked up from germline, CDR1 is MNHEY and CDR2 is SVGAGI. The CDR3 loop is CASRYDRTGGEKLFF. DNA of the CDR3: TGTGCCAGCAGGTACGACCGTACCGGAGGAGAAAAACTGTTTTTT.

V is TRBV2 and J is TRBJ2-1; perhaps TRBD1 as D (6 bases). CDR3 size: 13 residues. CDR1 is SNHLY and CDR2 is FYNNEI in the germline V gene. V dropped 2 bases and J dropped 6 bases, with 8 bases sitting between them. This CDR3 is CASSEIRGNEQFF. In DNA form, the CDR3 reads TGTGCCAGCAGTGAAATCAGGGGCAATGAGCAGTTCTTC.

Points on this clonotype: Here the CDR3 omits its conserved ending phenylalanine or tryptophan, so a read error is the likely source. The chain uses TRBV19 and TRBJ2-2; D is perhaps TRBD1 (5 bases). Trimming pared 5 bases from V and 4 bases from J, leaving 11 bases between. The CDR3 has 14 amino acids. Germline CDR1 reads LNHDA; CDR2 reads SQIVND (reference sequence). The CDR3 nucleotides read TGTGCCAGTAGTGGGGCCCCCAGCACCGGGGAGCTGTTTTCT. Residues: CASSGAPSTGELFS.

CDR3 nucleotide sequence: TGCGCCAGCAGCTTGGCGACGTCTGTGGAGACCCAGTACTTC. Protein: CASSLATSVETQYF. The chain couples TRBV5-1 to TRBJ2-5, with D unresolved. CDR1 and CDR2 from the germline V gene are SGHRS and YFSETQ. CDR3 length: 14 amino acids. V lost 0 bases, J lost 5 bases, and 11 bases lay in between.

This clonotype was counted a few times. V usage is TRBV20-1 and J usage is TRBJ2-7, with D possibly being TRBD2 (5 bases). The V gene's germline CDR1 is DFQATT and CDR2 SNEGSKA (reference sequence). The CDR3 loop spans 10 amino acids. V dropped 3 bases and J dropped 9 bases, with 9 bases sitting between them. CDR3 residues: CSASLAGQYF. The CDR3 DNA is TGCAGTGCTAGTCTAGCCGGGCAGTACTTC.

This clonotype was detected many times. V usage is TRBV7-3 and J usage is TRBJ1-5; D not certain. Trimming pared 2 bases from V and 6 bases from J, leaving 2 bases between. This CDR3 comprises 11 residues. Germline lookup yields CDR1 SGHTA and CDR2 FQGTGA. Written as DNA, the CDR3 is TGTGCCAGCAGCTTAGGTCAGCCCCAGCATTTT. Translation gives CASSLGQPQHF. Looking up the rest from reference TRBV7-3 and TRBJ1-5 gives the full variable domain: GAGVSQTPSNKVTEKGKYVELRCDPISGHTALYWYRQSLGQGPEFLIYFQGTGAADDSGLPNDRFFAVRPEGSVSTLKIQRTERGDSAVYLCASSLGQPQHFGDGTRLSIL.

This clonotype came up a few times. V is TRBV28 and J is TRBJ1-5; D uncertain. This CDR3 is built from 16 residues. Germline V gives CDR1 MDHEN, CDR2 SYDVKM. Trimming took off 6 bases at V and 2 bases at J, with 17 bases between the two ends. CDR3 in DNA: TGTGCCAGCAGACGTTGGGCCGAAGCGGGCAATCAGCCCCAGCATTTT. It codes for CASRRWAEAGNQPQHF. Drawing the rest from reference TRBV28 and TRBJ1-5, the complete variable domain is DVKVTQSSRYLVKRTGEKVFLECVQDMDHENMFWYRQDPGLGLRLIYFSYDVKMKEKGDIPEGYSVSREKKERFSLILESASTNQTSMYLCASRRWAEAGNQPQHFGDGTRLSIL.

This clonotype was seen repeatedly, ten times or more. The rearrangement uses TRBV11-2 and TRBJ1-1; no clear D gene. V was clipped by 5 bases and J by 8 bases, with 12 bases between them. This CDR3 is 12 amino acids long. Germline lookup yields CDR1 SGHAT and CDR2 FQNNGV. CDR3 region: CASSLSGMEAFF. The CDR3 coding sequence is TGTGCCAGCAGCCTCTCGGGCATGGAAGCTTTCTTT. Full variable domain (remainder filled in from reference TRBV11-2 and TRBJ1-1): EAGVAQSPRYKIIEKRQSVAFWCNPISGHATLYWYQQILGQGPKLLIQFQNNGVVDDSQLPKDRFSAERLKGVDSTLKIQPAKLEDSAVYLCASSLSGMEAFFGQGTRLTVV.

This chain connects TRBV3-1 to TRBJ2-5; tentative D call: TRBD2 (5 bases). The CDR3 covers 15 residues. Per the germline V gene, CDR1 is LGHDT and CDR2 is YNNKEL (reference sequence). V was shortened by 1 base and J by 5 bases, with 14 bases between the two germline ends. CDR3 in DNA: TGTGCCAGCAGCCAAGTCCGTGCTAGCAAGGAGACCCAGTACTTC. Its translation: CASSQVRASKETQYF.

This clonotype was recorded a few times. This chain uses TRBV11-2 with TRBJ2-7; the D call may be TRBD1 or TRBD2 (5 bases each). Trimming left V 2 bases short and J 0 bases short, with 14 bases between. The CDR3 covers 16 residues. Looked up from germline, CDR1 is SGHAT and CDR2 is FQNNGV. The CDR3 DNA reads as TGTGCCAGCAGCTTAAATACCGGGGCAGACTCCTACGAGCAGTACTTC. This translates into CASSLNTGADSYEQYF. The variable domain in full, completed from reference TRBV11-2 and TRBJ2-7, reads EAGVAQSPRYKIIEKRQSVAFWCNPISGHATLYWYQQILGQGPKLLIQFQNNGVVDDSQLPKDRFSAERLKGVDSTLKIQPAKLEDSAVYLCASSLNTGADSYEQYFGPGTRLTVT.

This clonotype was observed a handful of times. The J gene is TRBJ2-7, the V gene TRBV27, with 7 bases lining up with TRBD2. The trim removed 5 bases at V and 5 bases at J, leaving 9 bases unmatched. This CDR3 region has 14 residues. Germline V gene data show CDR1 as MNHEY and CDR2 as SMNVEV (reference sequence). This CDR3 reads CASSPTSNIDEQYF. For the CDR3, the DNA is TGTGCCAGCAGTCCGACTAGCAATATCGACGAGCAGTACTTC.

The sample holds a few counts of this clonotype. The chain recombines TRBV6-2 or TRBV6-3 with TRBJ2-7; possibly TRBD1 or TRBD2 for D (7 bases each). The germline V and J ends were trimmed by 6 bases and 2 bases, with 14 bases remaining between them. From germline, CDR1 is MNHEY and CDR2 SVGEGT. The CDR3 length is 14 residues. CDR3 amino acids: CASRPGGDTYEQYF. The CDR3 region has the DNA TGTGCCAGCAGACCAGGGGGGGACACCTACGAGCAGTACTTC.

This clonotype was seen ten or more times. V is TRBV24-1 and J is TRBJ1-4; D is perhaps TRBD1 (5 bases). The CDR3 covers 13 residues. CDR1 and CDR2 from the germline V gene are KGHDR and SFDVKD. Trimming cost V 6 bases and J 10 bases, with 14 bases left between them. CDR3 protein: CATSTGDVGKLFF. The CDR3 DNA follows: TGTGCCACCAGTACCGGGGACGTGGGAAAACTGTTTTTT.

This rearrangement joins TRBV13 to TRBJ1-6; 9 positions match TRBD1. From germline, CDR1 is PRHDT and CDR2 FYEKMQ (reference sequence). V lost 4 bases to trimming and J lost 9 bases; unmatched junction nucleotides: 7. This CDR3 has 15 amino acids. The CDR3, as DNA: TGTGCCAGCAGCTACGGACAGGGGCTAATTTCACCCCTCCACTTT. It yields the protein CASSYGQGLISPLHF.

V usage is TRBV24-1 and J usage is TRBJ2-2, with 8 bases lining up with TRBD1. Per germline, CDR1 KGHDR and CDR2 SFDVKD. CDR3 length equals 16 residues. The J segment lost 1 base and the V segment lost 4 bases, leaving 4 bases of the junction unmatched. Written as DNA, the CDR3 is TGTGCCACCAGTGAATGGACAGGGAAGAACACCGGGGAGCTGTTTTTT. This translates into CATSEWTGKNTGELFF.